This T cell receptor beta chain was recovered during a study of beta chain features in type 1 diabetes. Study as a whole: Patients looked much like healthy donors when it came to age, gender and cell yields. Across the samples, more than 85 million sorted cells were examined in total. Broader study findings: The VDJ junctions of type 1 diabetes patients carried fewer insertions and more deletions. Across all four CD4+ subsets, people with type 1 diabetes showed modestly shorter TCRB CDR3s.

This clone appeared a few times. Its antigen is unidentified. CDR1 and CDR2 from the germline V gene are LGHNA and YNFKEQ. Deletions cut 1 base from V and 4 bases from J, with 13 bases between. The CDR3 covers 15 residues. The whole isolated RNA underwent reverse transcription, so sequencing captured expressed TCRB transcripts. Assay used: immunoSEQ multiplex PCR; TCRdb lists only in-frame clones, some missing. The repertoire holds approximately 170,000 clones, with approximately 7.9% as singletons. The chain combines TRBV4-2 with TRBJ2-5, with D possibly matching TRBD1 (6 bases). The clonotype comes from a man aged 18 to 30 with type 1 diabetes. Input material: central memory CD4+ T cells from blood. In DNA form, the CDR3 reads TGTGCCAGCAGCCAAGGGGGGCCCACACCAGAGACCCAGTACTTC. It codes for CASSQGGPTPETQYF.